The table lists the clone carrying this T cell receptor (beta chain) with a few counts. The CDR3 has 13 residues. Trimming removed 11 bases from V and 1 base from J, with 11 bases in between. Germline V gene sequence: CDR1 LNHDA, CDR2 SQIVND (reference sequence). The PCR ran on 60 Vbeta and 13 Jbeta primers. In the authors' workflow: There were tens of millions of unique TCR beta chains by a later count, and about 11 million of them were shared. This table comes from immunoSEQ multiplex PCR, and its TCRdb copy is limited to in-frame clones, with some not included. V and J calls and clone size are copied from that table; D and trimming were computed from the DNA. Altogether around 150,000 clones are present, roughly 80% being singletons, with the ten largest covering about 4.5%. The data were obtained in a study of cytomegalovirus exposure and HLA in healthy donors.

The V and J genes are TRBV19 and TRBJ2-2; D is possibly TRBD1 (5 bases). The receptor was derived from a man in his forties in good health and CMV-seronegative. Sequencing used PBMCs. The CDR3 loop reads CASPGQNTGELFF. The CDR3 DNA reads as TGTGCCTCACCAGGACAGAACACCGGGGAGCTGTTTTTT. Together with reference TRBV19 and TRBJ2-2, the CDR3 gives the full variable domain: DGGITQSPKYLFRKEGQNVTLSCEQNLNHDAMYWYRQDPGQGLRLIYYSQIVNDFQKGDIAEGYSVSREKKESFPLTVTSAQKNPTAFYLCASPGQNTGELFFGEGSRLTVL.